These 32 T cell receptor beta chains were all obtained from the same sample, sequenced in a study of T cells in Graves' hyperthyroidism and ophthalmopathy. TCR beta CDR3 regions were amplified from RNA. An initial round of RT-PCR targeting the TCR CDR3 relied on the HTBI primer set. TCRdb processed the multiplex PCR reads anew with MiXCR; each CDR3 protein has one entry. Of about 350,000 distinct CDR3 sequences in the sample, approximately 15% were seen once. Input material: blood. The origin of the receptors is a woman aged 25-40 years with Graves' hyperthyroidism.

This clonotype was seen at least ten times. The chain uses TRBV10-3 and TRBJ1-1, with D unclear. V lost 10 bases and J lost 5, with 14 bases in between. The CDR3 has 12 amino acids. The germline V gene has CDR1 ENHRY and CDR2 SYGVKD. CDR3 in amino acids: CASAPTETEAFF. The CDR3 DNA is TGTGCCAGCGCCCCCACAGAAACTGAAGCTTTCTTT.

Many counts were recorded for this clonotype. The chain employs TRBV2 and TRBJ2-1; TRBD1 matches at 9 bases. The CDR3 sequence is 14 residues long. Per germline, CDR1 SNHLY and CDR2 FYNNEI. With V trimmed by 0 bases and J by 10 bases, 4 bases remained unmatched. The CDR3 loop reads CASSEAGQGGEQFF. The CDR3 coding sequence is TGTGCCAGCAGTGAAGCGGGACAGGGCGGGGAGCAGTTCTTC.

This clonotype was seen repeatedly, ten times or more. The chain couples TRBV7-6 to TRBJ2-2, with TRBD2 identical over 9 bases. CDR3 size: 19 residues. V gave up 1 base and J gave up 1 base; unmatched junction bases: 10. CDR1 SGHVS and CDR2 FNYEAQ come from the germline V gene. The CDR3 loop is CASSLERVAGDGNTGELFF. The CDR3 DNA reads TGTGCCAGCAGCTTAGAAAGGGTAGCGGGGGACGGGAACACCGGGGAGCTGTTTTTT.

V gene TRBV15 combines with J gene TRBJ2-5; the D gene is possibly TRBD2 (6 bases). Germline assignment: CDR1 LNHNV and CDR2 YYDKDF (reference sequence). The CDR3 has 15 amino acids. V was clipped by 0 bases and J by 3 bases, with 11 bases between them. The CDR3 sequence is CATSRDSSGEETQYF. Written as DNA, the CDR3 is TGTGCCACCAGCAGAGATTCGTCGGGAGAAGAGACCCAGTACTTC.

This clonotype showed up many times. The rearrangement links TRBV6-6 to TRBJ2-3; 13 bases align to TRBD2. CDR3 size: 17 residues. CDR1 is MNHNY and CDR2 is SVGAGI in the germline V gene (reference sequence). V lost 0 bases, J lost 7 bases, and 7 bases stayed unmatched. In DNA, the CDR3 is TGTGCCAGCAGTTACTCGAGAACGACTAGCGGGAGGAATACGCAGTATTTT. Its protein product is CASSYSRTTSGRNTQYF.

This CDR3 is CASGRGGGRVAEQYF. The CDR3, as DNA: TGCGCCAGCGGCAGGGGGGGAGGGAGGGTAGCCGAGCAGTACTTC. The rearrangement links TRBV4-1 to TRBJ2-7, with D perhaps given as TRBD1 or TRBD2 (7 bases each). The CDR3 runs to 15 residues. V was trimmed by 8 bases and J by 6 bases, leaving 23 bases between them. The germline V gene encodes CDR1 MGHRA and CDR2 YSYEKL.

This clonotype was detected many times. The chain is built from TRBV13 and TRBJ2-5; D ambiguous. CDR3 length: 12 residues. The germline V gene encodes CDR1 PRHDT and CDR2 FYEKMQ (reference sequence). Trimming shortened V by 2 bases and J by 5 bases, and 6 bases separated the two germline ends. CDR3: CASSLSWETQYF. CDR3 sequence (DNA): TGTGCCAGCAGCTTATCGTGGGAGACCCAGTACTTC.

The rearrangement uses TRBV28 and TRBJ2-7, with TRBD2 matching 8 bases. Germline V gives CDR1 MDHEN, CDR2 SYDVKM. Losses at the gene ends were 7 bases for V and 3 bases for J; bases not matched to a gene: 11. This CDR3 is built from 15 residues. CDR3 coding DNA: TGTGCCAGCAACCCCCGCCCGGGAGGGGGCTACGAGCAGTACTTC. This encodes CASNPRPGGGYEQYF.

The rearrangement joins TRBV20-1 to TRBJ2-3, with D tentatively TRBD1 (5 bases). V lost 5 bases to trimming and J lost 6 bases, with 12 bases between them. The CDR3 sequence is 12 residues long. Germline CDR1 reads DFQATT; CDR2 reads SNEGSKA (reference sequence). CDR3 loop: CSAGALADTQYF. In DNA form, the CDR3 reads TGCAGTGCTGGGGCGTTGGCGGATACGCAGTATTTT.

This clonotype was counted at least ten times. The CDR3 DNA reads TGCAGCGTTGTCGGCGGGATAATCTACAATGAGCAGTTCTTC. Translating it yields CSVVGGIIYNEQFF. The chain couples TRBV29-1 to TRBJ2-1; a possible D gene is TRBD2 (6 bases). Germline V gene sequence: CDR1 SQVTM, CDR2 ANQGSEA. This CDR3 contains 14 residues. V lost 4 bases and J lost 3, with 13 bases in between.

Points on this clonotype: A much more abundant neighbour one base away suggests this may be a read error. CDR3 residues: CASSLEVNQPQHF. In nucleotides, the CDR3 is TGCGCCAGCAGCTTGGAGGTTAATCAGCCCCAGCATTTT. The rearrangement joins TRBV5-1 to TRBJ1-5; D not resolved. Germline CDR1 is SGHRS and CDR2 is YFSETQ. Trimming shortened V by 0 bases and J by 4 bases, and 5 bases separated the two germline ends. The CDR3 length is 13 residues.

This clonotype was counted at least ten times. The chain is built from TRBV28 and TRBJ2-7, with 9 bases identical to TRBD2. Germline V gene lookup returns CDR1 MDHEN and CDR2 SYDVKM. V shed 5 bases, J shed 6 bases, and the junction held 11 bases outside the gene matches. This CDR3 is built from 15 residues. The CDR3 spells CASSTSPGLAREQYF. CDR3 DNA sequence: TGTGCCAGCAGTACATCCCCGGGACTAGCCCGCGAGCAGTACTTC.

This clonotype occurred a few times. The V gene is TRBV4-1, the J gene TRBJ1-1, with D uncertain. CDR1 MGHRA and CDR2 YSYEKL come from the germline V gene. Trimming removed 3 bases from V and 5 bases from J, with 4 bases in between. The CDR3 is 11 amino acids. The CDR3 is CASSHLTEAFF. The CDR3 nucleotides read TGCGCCAGCAGCCATCTGACTGAAGCTTTCTTT.

This chain connects TRBV20-1 to TRBJ2-4; D not resolved. V was trimmed by 3 bases and J by 0 bases, leaving 6 bases between them. The CDR3 contains 13 residues. In germline, CDR1 is DFQATT, CDR2 SNEGSKA (reference sequence). The CDR3 DNA reads TGCAGTGCTAGTTCTGGAGCCAAAAACATTCAGTACTTC. Amino acids: CSASSGAKNIQYF.

The rearrangement uses TRBV12-3 or TRBV12-4 and TRBJ2-7; 11 bases are a match to TRBD2. The CDR3 has 15 amino acids. J gave up 3 bases and V 6 bases, and 7 bases lay outside the gene matches. CDR3 nucleotide sequence: TGTGCCAGCAGCCCAACTAGCGGGGGATTCTACGAGCAGTACTTC. This codes for CASSPTSGGFYEQYF.

V gene TRBV30 combines with J gene TRBJ1-1; D is perhaps TRBD1 (6 bases). Per the germline V gene, CDR1 is GTSNPN and CDR2 is SVGIG (reference sequence). Between the trimmed V and J ends, which lost 2 bases and 1 base, there was a span of 11 bases. CDR3 length: 14 amino acids. This chain's CDR3 is CAWSSGQPNTEAFF. DNA of the CDR3: TGTGCCTGGAGTAGCGGACAGCCGAACACTGAAGCTTTCTTT.

The V call is TRBV6-1, the J call TRBJ1-5; D gene uncertain. The CDR3 covers 17 residues. Germline V CDR1 and CDR2: MNHNS, SASEGT. With 5 bases removed from V and 3 bases from J, the gap between germline ends came to 20 bases. The CDR3 loop is CASSSVDRAPSNQPQHF. The CDR3 region has the DNA TGTGCCAGCAGTTCCGTTGATAGGGCTCCCTCCAATCAGCCCCAGCATTTT.

For this clonotype: Being one base from a much bigger clone, this may be a read error. The CDR3 loop is CASSIAGGPPDYGYTF. The DNA for the CDR3 is TGTGCCAGTAGTATAGCCGGAGGGCCCCCTGACTATGGCTACACCTTC. J is TRBJ1-2 and V is TRBV19; D gene unclear. CDR3 length: 16 residues. Germline values: CDR1 LNHDA, CDR2 SQIVND (reference sequence). V lost 1 base to trimming and J lost 3 bases, with 15 bases between them. Supplemented by reference TRBV19 and TRBJ1-2, the full variable domain reads DGGITQSPKYLFRKEGQNVTLSCEQNLNHDAMYWYRQDPGQGLRLIYYSQIVNDFQKGDIAEGYSVSREKKESFPLTVTSAQKNPTAFYLCASSIAGGPPDYGYTFGSGTRLTVV.

Comments on this clonotype: It is likely a read error, because the conserved phenylalanine at the end of the CDR3 is missing. This chain joins TRBV12-3 or TRBV12-4 and TRBJ2-3; D tentatively reads TRBD1 or TRBD2 (5 bases each). The length of the CDR3 is 16 residues. V was cut by 2 bases and J by 1 base, with 13 bases left in between. CDR3 sequence: CASSLRGTVGTDTQYS. The CDR3 nucleotides read TGTGCCAGCAGTTTACGAGGGACCGTGGGCACAGATACGCAGTATTCT.

This chain connects TRBV2 to TRBJ1-5; D not resolved. Trimming stripped 1 base from V and 4 bases from J, with 8 bases between. CDR1 and CDR2 from the germline V gene are SNHLY and FYNNEI. The CDR3 is made up of 14 amino acids. CDR3 amino acids: CASSEEGLNQPQHF. In nucleotides, the CDR3 is TGTGCCAGCAGTGAAGAAGGGCTGAATCAGCCCCAGCATTTT.

This sequence joins TRBV20-1 and TRBJ1-5; perhaps TRBD1 as D (5 bases). The CDR3 sequence is 13 residues long. V lost 7 bases and J lost 2, with 12 bases in between. Germline V CDR1 and CDR2: DFQATT, SNEGSKA (reference sequence). Here the CDR3 DNA reads TGCAGTGTAACGGGCAGGGGCAATCAGCCCCAGCATTTT. Translated: CSVTGRGNQPQHF.

The chain joins TRBV7-6 to TRBJ1-6; D gene uncertain. The ends were cut back, 2 bases at V and 0 bases at J, with 5 bases in the middle. Germline CDR1 and CDR2: SGHVS and FNYEAQ. The CDR3 consists of 15 residues. The CDR3, as DNA: TGTGCCAGCAGCTTACAACCCTCCTATAATTCACCCCTCCACTTT. Protein product: CASSLQPSYNSPLHF.

This clonotype was counted ten times or more. The chain has TRBV2 and TRBJ2-1; a weak D match, TRBD1 (5 bases). CDR1 SNHLY and CDR2 FYNNEI come from the germline V gene. The CDR3 is made up of 15 amino acids. V was clipped by 7 bases and J by 3 bases, with 16 bases between them. CDR3 coding DNA: TGTGCCAGCAACCCCCAGGGCAACCACTACAATGAGCAGTTCTTC. It yields the protein CASNPQGNHYNEQFF.

A remark on this clonotype: This may be a read error: a much more frequent sequence differs by one nucleotide. The chain has TRBV28 and TRBJ2-7, with a weak D call TRBD1 (6 bases). The CDR3 consists of 15 residues. CDR1 and CDR2 from the germline V gene are MDHEN and SYDVKM. CDR3 bases: TGTGACAGCAGCACACGCCAGGGGACGGCCCACGAGCAGTACTTC. Its translation is CDSSTRQGTAHEQYF.

This clonotype was recorded a few times. The J gene is TRBJ2-7, the V gene TRBV7-9, with unresolved D. Germline-derived CDR1 and CDR2 are SEHNR and FQNEAQ (reference sequence). The CDR3 is made up of 11 amino acids. The V and J ends lost 5 bases and 2 bases respectively, with 4 bases between them. This CDR3 reads CASSTAYEQYF. The CDR3, as DNA: TGTGCCAGCAGCACCGCCTACGAGCAGTACTTC.

There are a few counts of this clonotype. The chain couples TRBV3-1 to TRBJ2-1; no clear D. CDR1 is LGHDT and CDR2 is YNNKEL in the germline V gene (reference sequence). V lost 1 base to trimming and J lost 7 bases, with 17 bases between them. The CDR3 loop spans 16 amino acids. The chain's CDR3 is CASSQVRSTVRNEQFF. CDR3 sequence (DNA): TGTGCCAGCAGCCAAGTTCGGTCTACAGTTCGGAATGAGCAGTTCTTC.

As concerns this clonotype: Given a much more abundant clone one base away, this may be a read error. The chain couples TRBV5-1 to TRBJ2-2; tentatively, D is TRBD2 (5 bases). Per germline, CDR1 SGHRS and CDR2 YFSETQ. Trimming left V 4 bases short and J 7 bases short, with 20 bases between. This CDR3 contains 16 residues. CDR3 DNA sequence: TGCGCCAGCAGCCTAATAGCGCGAATCTCCGGCGGGGAGCTGTTTTTT. It yields the protein CASSLIARISGGELFF.

Ten or more counts support this clonotype. The J gene is TRBJ2-1, the V gene TRBV7-8, with D possibly TRBD1 on 6 matching bases. The CDR3 runs to 14 residues. Germline V lookup: CDR1 SGHVS, CDR2 FQNEAQ. Trimming took off 5 bases at V and 2 bases at J, with 10 bases between the two ends. The CDR3 here is CASSLRDTYNEQFF. As DNA, the CDR3 is TGTGCCAGCAGCCTCCGGGACACCTACAATGAGCAGTTCTTC.

This clonotype was seen a few times. The rearrangement joins TRBV24-1 to TRBJ1-2; TRBD1 is a possible D gene (6 bases). The CDR3 has 14 residues. Trimming took 4 bases from V and 2 from J, leaving 10 bases between them. Germline CDR1 KGHDR, CDR2 SFDVKD. For the CDR3, the DNA is TGTGCCACCAGTGACCCCCAGGGGAACTATGGCTACACCTTC. Amino acids: CATSDPQGNYGYTF.

At least ten counts were recorded for this clonotype. V is TRBV7-9 and J is TRBJ2-2; 8 bases align to TRBD2. This CDR3 comprises 14 residues. J lost 4 bases, V lost 5 bases, and 3 bases had no gene match. Germline assignment: CDR1 SEHNR and CDR2 FQNEAQ (reference sequence). CDR3 DNA: TGTGCCAGCAGCGCCAGCGGGAGCACCGGGGAGCTGTTTTTT. Protein product: CASSASGSTGELFF.

The chain is built from TRBV18 and TRBJ2-3; the match to TRBD2 covers 9 bases. V dropped 3 bases and J dropped 6; count of bases not matched to a gene: 4. The germline V gene encodes CDR1 KGHSH and CDR2 LQKENI. This CDR3 has 14 amino acids. CDR3 loop: CASSPAGGRDTQYF. The CDR3 DNA follows: TGTGCCAGCTCACCGGCGGGAGGGCGCGATACGCAGTATTTT.

This clonotype was picked up many times. This chain joins TRBV27 and TRBJ2-3; D is perhaps TRBD1 (6 bases). The CDR3 consists of 16 residues. The germline V and J ends were trimmed by 2 bases and 2 bases, with 14 bases remaining between them. Germline loops: CDR1 MNHEY, CDR2 SMNVEV (reference sequence). CDR3 sequence reads: CASSLGTGPLTDTQYF. Here the CDR3 DNA reads TGTGCCAGCAGTTTAGGTACAGGGCCCCTCACAGATACGCAGTATTTT.